The clone carrying this TCR beta chain was seen a few times. Its antigen is still unknown. CDR1 is MNHEY and CDR2 is SVGAGI in the germline V gene. This CDR3 is built from 13 residues. V shed 2 bases and J shed 8 bases, with 11 bases lying between them. This sample was taken from a study of T cells after posttransplantation cyclophosphamide. Study-wide results and limits: After PTCy, TRB diversity resembled that of CNI/methotrexate controls.

Sequencing was performed with immunoSEQ multiplex PCR; in TCRdb, only in-frame clones are kept and a portion is missing. The sample lists around 460 clones, none appearing once, the ten largest making up about 20%. A marrow graft followed busulfan-fludarabine conditioning, with cyclophosphamide on days +3 and +4. This TCR was sampled from a male patient aged 25-45 years who received an allogeneic stem cell transplant from a related donor, was CMV-positive, and had acute GVHD only. The graft donor may have given rise to some T cells. The material sequenced was PBMCs, taken 32 days after allogeneic stem cell transplant with posttransplant cyclophosphamide. This chain joins TRBV6-5 and TRBJ2-3; D possibly corresponds to TRBD1 (8 bases). The CDR3 nucleotides are TGTGCCAGCAGTTACACAGGGGGGGTTACGCAGTATTTT. This encodes CASSYTGGVTQYF.